Presented here are 20 T cell receptor beta chains from one specimen sequenced in a study of blood T cell repertoires in COVID-19. Sequencing used immunoSEQ multiplex PCR; TCRdb keeps in-frame clones, though not all of them. The profile shows 400,000 or so clones, 75% to 90% of them singletons. Input material: peripheral blood. The source of these receptors is a woman aged 40-49 years with COVID-19, enrolled during active disease.

This chain links TRBV12-5 with TRBJ1-6; D possibly corresponds to TRBD1 (5 bases). The ends were cut back, 9 bases at V and 3 bases at J, with 9 bases in the middle. CDR3 length: 13 amino acids. CDR1 is LGHNT and CDR2 is FRNRAP in the germline V gene. The chain's CDR3 is CASRADYNSPLHF. CDR3 in DNA: TGTGCTAGCAGGGCAGACTATAATTCACCCCTCCACTTT.

The V and J genes are TRBV6-2 or TRBV6-3 and TRBJ1-1; the D is unclear. CDR3 length equals 12 residues. Germline loops: CDR1 MNHEY, CDR2 SVGEGT. The ends were cut back, 3 bases at V and 2 bases at J, with 4 bases in the middle. CDR3 DNA sequence: TGTGCCAGCAGTTATCTTAACACTGAAGCTTTCTTT. Translating it yields CASSYLNTEAFF.

In this sample, this clone turned up once. The chain joins TRBV4-3 to TRBJ1-2, with unresolved D. The CDR3 totals 16 residues. Germline CDR1 is LGHNA and CDR2 is YSLEER. Trimming removed 1 base at V and 5 bases at J, with 17 bases between. This chain's CDR3 is CASSQVKVGATYGYTF. CDR3 DNA sequence: TGCGCCAGCAGCCAAGTAAAAGTAGGTGCGACTTATGGCTACACCTTC.

The V and J genes are TRBV5-1 and TRBJ2-6, with a weak D call TRBD1 (6 bases). CDR1 is SGHRS and CDR2 is YFSETQ in the germline V gene. This CDR3 has 17 residues. V was clipped by 4 bases and J by 0 bases, with 14 bases between them. The CDR3 is CASSPRGQVSGANVLTF. In DNA form, the CDR3 reads TGCGCCAGCAGCCCCAGGGGTCAGGTCTCTGGGGCCAACGTCCTGACTTTC.

The chain carries TRBV7-6 and TRBJ1-3; D remains unclear. CDR1 is SGHVS, CDR2 FNYEAQ, per germline. The V end was cut by 1 base, the J end by 0 bases, with 10 bases between. The CDR3 runs to 16 residues. CDR3 protein: CASSLGTASSGNTIYF. The CDR3 DNA reads as TGTGCCAGCAGCTTAGGAACTGCGAGCTCTGGAAACACCATATATTTT.

CDR3 amino acids: CANPRPPGANTEAFF. The CDR3 DNA reads TGCGCCAACCCCCGCCCACCAGGGGCGAACACTGAAGCTTTCTTT. The rearrangement links TRBV23-1 to TRBJ1-1; D might be TRBD1 (6 bases). TRBV23-1 has ORF status, its function being uncertain. The CDR3 totals 15 residues. V lost 10 bases and J lost 1, with 19 bases in between.

The chain couples TRBV28 to TRBJ2-6, with TRBD1 matching 7 bases. Germline V lookup: CDR1 MDHEN, CDR2 SYDVKM. V trimming: 8 bases; J trimming: 2 bases; junction bases outside the gene matches: 3. The CDR3 has 14 amino acids. CDR3 sequence: CASYTGAGANVLTF. The DNA of the CDR3 is TGTGCCAGCTACACAGGGGCTGGGGCCAACGTCCTGACTTTC.

The genes are TRBV5-5 and TRBJ1-4, with 7 bases identical to TRBD1. CDR3 length: 16 residues. Germline CDR1 and CDR2: SGHKS and YYEKEE (reference sequence). After removal of 4 bases from V and 5 bases from J, the junction contained 11 bases not matched to a gene. The CDR3 region is CASSEDRVAANEKLFF. The CDR3 DNA is TGTGCCAGCAGCGAAGACAGGGTCGCGGCGAATGAAAAACTGTTTTTT.

V is TRBV5-1 and J is TRBJ1-1; maybe TRBD1 (5 bases). Per the germline V gene, CDR1 is SGHRS and CDR2 is YFSETQ. V was shortened by 9 bases and J by 2 bases, with 17 bases between the two germline ends. This CDR3 region has 14 residues. The CDR3 nucleotides read TGCGCCACCTCCAAATGGGGGGTAAACACTGAAGCTTTCTTT. Translation: CATSKWGVNTEAFF. Drawing the rest from reference TRBV5-1 and TRBJ1-1, the complete variable domain is KAGVTQTPRYLIKTRGQQVTLSCSPISGHRSVSWYQQTPGQGLQFLFEYFSETQRNKGNFPGRFSGRQFSNSRSEMNVSTLELGDSALYLCATSKWGVNTEAFFGQGTRLTVV.

Of note for this clone: A read error may produce the germline difference seen at one junction end. The rearrangement links TRBV2 to TRBJ1-1, with unresolved D. The CDR3 sequence is 12 residues long. Germline V gene sequence: CDR1 SNHLY, CDR2 FYNNEI. CDR3 region: CASREGSTEAFF. The CDR3 DNA is TGTGCCAGCAGAGAAGGGAGCACTGAAGCTTTCTTT.

The table lists this clone with a count of one. The V call is TRBV29-1, the J call TRBJ2-1; 7 nucleotides agree with TRBD1. This CDR3 is 14 amino acids long. The J segment lost 1 base and the V segment lost 7 bases, leaving 7 bases of the junction unmatched. The germline gives CDR1 SQVTM, CDR2 ANQGSEA. This CDR3 reads CSAPRQGSYNEQFF. CDR3 in DNA: TGCAGCGCCCCCCGACAGGGTTCCTACAATGAGCAGTTCTTC.

This chain joins TRBV2 and TRBJ2-1, with 10 bases that match TRBD2. From germline, CDR1 is SNHLY and CDR2 FYNNEI. This CDR3 is 15 amino acids long. V lost 5 bases, J lost 9 bases, and 10 bases stayed unmatched. Here the CDR3 reads CASSRLAGLQGEQFF. CDR3 bases: TGTGCCAGCAGTCGACTAGCGGGCCTCCAGGGTGAGCAGTTCTTC.

The J gene is TRBJ1-2, the V gene TRBV7-3, with no clear D. The V gene's germline CDR1 is SGHTA and CDR2 FQGTGA. The V gene lost 4 bases and the J gene lost 7 bases, with 13 bases spanning the gap. The CDR3 contains 13 residues. CDR3: CASSSEARGGYTF. The CDR3 nucleotides read TGTGCCAGCAGCTCCGAAGCCCGAGGTGGCTACACCTTC.

The chain links TRBV3-1 (or the pseudogene TRBV3-2) to TRBJ1-6; the D gene is possibly TRBD1 (5 bases). Germline V gene sequence: CDR1 LGHDT, CDR2 YNNKEL (reference sequence). V lost 0 bases and J lost 6, with 12 bases in between. This CDR3 spans 16 amino acids. CDR3 loop: CASSQDSSRANSPLHF. CDR3 DNA: TGTGCCAGCAGCCAAGATAGTAGCAGGGCTAATTCACCCCTCCACTTT.

This chain connects TRBV7-9 to TRBJ2-5; the match to TRBD2 covers 12 bases. The length of the CDR3 is 17 residues. Unmatched junction bases numbered 9, after V lost 2 bases and J lost 5 bases. From germline, CDR1 is SEHNR and CDR2 FQNEAQ (reference sequence). The CDR3 loop reads CASSLKASGRAVETQYF. The CDR3 DNA is TGTGCCAGCAGCTTAAAGGCTAGCGGGAGGGCCGTTGAGACCCAGTACTTC.

The rearrangement joins TRBV4-1 to TRBJ2-7, with D possibly being TRBD2 (6 bases). The CDR3 length is 14 residues. Per the germline V gene, CDR1 is MGHRA and CDR2 is YSYEKL. V gave up 3 bases and J gave up 0 bases, with 9 bases separating them. The CDR3 reads CASSQGTPSYEQYF. The DNA for the CDR3 is TGCGCCAGCAGCCAGGGGACTCCCTCCTACGAGCAGTACTTC.

This sequence joins TRBV6-2 or TRBV6-3 and TRBJ2-7; 8 bases are shared with TRBD1. There are 16 residues in the CDR3. The germline V gene has CDR1 MNHEY and CDR2 SVGEGT. The trim removed 4 bases at V and 3 bases at J, leaving 11 bases unmatched. CDR3 bases: TGTGCCAGCAGTTTCATAATTAGGACAGGGCGCTACGAGCAGTACTTC. Protein product: CASSFIIRTGRYEQYF.

The chain is built from TRBV28 and TRBJ1-3, with D unresolved. The CDR3 has 16 residues. CDR1 is MDHEN, CDR2 SYDVKM, per germline. The germline V and J ends were trimmed by 3 bases and 0 bases, with 12 bases remaining between them. CDR3 bases: TGTGCCAGCAGTTTCATTTTTCAGGTCTCTGGAAACACCATATATTTT. Amino acid sequence: CASSFIFQVSGNTIYF.

The genes are TRBV6-2 or TRBV6-3 and TRBJ1-1, with D perhaps TRBD1 (5 bases). The ends were cut back, 0 bases at V and 3 bases at J, with 23 bases in the middle. CDR3 length: 19 amino acids. Germline V gives CDR1 MNHEY, CDR2 SVGEGT. The CDR3 coding sequence is TGTGCCAGCAGTTACTCGTTGGCTCGAGACAGCCTTGGCGACACTGAAGCTTTCTTT. Its protein is CASSYSLARDSLGDTEAFF.

The rearrangement joins TRBV11-2 to TRBJ1-1; D perhaps matches TRBD1 (5 bases). V gave up 4 bases and J gave up 3 bases, with 21 bases separating them. This CDR3 region has 17 residues. Germline CDR1 reads SGHAT; CDR2 reads FQNNGV. CDR3 sequence: CASSSSRQGGQDTEAFF. CDR3 coding DNA: TGTGCCAGCAGCTCTAGTAGGCAGGGCGGCCAAGACACTGAAGCTTTCTTT.